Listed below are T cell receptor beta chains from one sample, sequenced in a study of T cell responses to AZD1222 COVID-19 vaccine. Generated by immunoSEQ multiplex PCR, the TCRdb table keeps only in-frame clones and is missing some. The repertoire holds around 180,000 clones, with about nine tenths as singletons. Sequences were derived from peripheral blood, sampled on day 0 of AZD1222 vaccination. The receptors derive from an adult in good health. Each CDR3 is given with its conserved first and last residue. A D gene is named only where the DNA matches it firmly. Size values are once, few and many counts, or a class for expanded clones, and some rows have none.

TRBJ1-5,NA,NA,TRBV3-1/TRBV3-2,CASSHTGNFQPQHF,TGTGCCAGCAGCCACACAGGGAATTTTCAGCCCCAGCATTTT
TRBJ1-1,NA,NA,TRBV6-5,CASSYHRDTEAFF,TGTGCCAGCAGTTACCACAGGGACACTGAAGCTTTCTTT
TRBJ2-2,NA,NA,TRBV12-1,CASSSTNTGELFF,TGTGCCAGCAGCTCCACTAACACCGGGGAGCTGTTTTTT
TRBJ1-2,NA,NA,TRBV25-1,CASSEPHREAGYTF,TGTGCCAGCAGTGAACCCCACAGGGAAGCTGGCTACACCTTC
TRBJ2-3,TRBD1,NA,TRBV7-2,CASSLGQGFTTDTQYF,TGTGCCAGCAGCTTAGGACAGGGGTTCACCACAGATACGCAGTATTTT
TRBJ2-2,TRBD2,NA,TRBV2,CASSDRLAYPGELFF,TGTGCCAGCAGTGATCGACTAGCGTATCCCGGGGAGCTGTTTTTT
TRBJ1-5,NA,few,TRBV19,CASSRGRNQPQHF,TGTGCCAGTAGTAGGGGACGCAATCAGCCCCAGCATTTT
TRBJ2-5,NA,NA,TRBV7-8,CASSVSSGQETQYF,TGTGCCAGCAGCGTATCGTCGGGGCAAGAGACCCAGTACTTC
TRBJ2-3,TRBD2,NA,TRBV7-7,CASSPDSGGTLTDTQYF,TGTGCTAGCAGCCCCGATAGCGGGGGGACCCTCACAGATACGCAGTATTTT
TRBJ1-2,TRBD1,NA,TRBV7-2,CASSPTWDRAHGYTF,TGTGCCAGCAGCCCCACCTGGGACAGGGCTCATGGCTACACCTTC
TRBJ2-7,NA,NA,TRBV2,CASSSPIPYEQYF,TGTGCCAGCAGCTCCCCGATTCCCTACGAGCAGTACTTC
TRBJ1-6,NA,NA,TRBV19,CASTQGRYHSPLHF,TGTGCCAGTACCCAAGGGAGGTACCATTCACCCCTCCACTTT
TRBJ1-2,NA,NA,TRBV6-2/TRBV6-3,CASSYSAGTYGYTF,TGTGCCAGCAGTTACTCAGCGGGGACCTATGGCTACACCTTC
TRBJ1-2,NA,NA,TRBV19,CASSHRDPSNYGYTF,TGTGCCAGTAGTCACCGGGACCCATCTAACTATGGCTACACCTTC
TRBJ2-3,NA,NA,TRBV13,CASSRAAGDVTDTQYF,TGTGCCAGCAGCCGGGCGGCAGGGGACGTTACAGATACGCAGTATTTT
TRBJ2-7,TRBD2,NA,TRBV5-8,CASSLTLATLIYEQYF,TGTGCCAGCAGCTTGACACTAGCGACACTTATCTACGAGCAGTACTTC
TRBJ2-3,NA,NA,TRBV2,CASSEELAGNTQYF,TGTGCCAGCAGTGAAGAACTAGCTGGGAATACGCAGTATTTT
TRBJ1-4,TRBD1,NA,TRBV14,CASSNRQGTRANEKLFF,TGTGCCAGCAGCAACCGACAGGGAACGAGGGCTAATGAAAAACTGTTTTTT
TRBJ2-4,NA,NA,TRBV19,CASSPGEINIQYF,TGTGCCAGTAGTCCGGGAGAGATAAACATTCAGTACTTC
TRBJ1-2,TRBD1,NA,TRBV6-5,CASSYKGQAGGYTF,TGTGCCAGCAGCTATAAGGGACAGGCCGGGGGCTACACCTTC
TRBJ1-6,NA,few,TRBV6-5,CASTSSGFNSPLHF,TGTGCCAGCACCTCTTCGGGTTTCAATTCACCCCTCCACTTT
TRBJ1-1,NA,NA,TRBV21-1,CASSITGVSNTEAFF,TGTGCCAGCAGCATCACAGGGGTTTCGAACACTGAAGCTTTCTTT
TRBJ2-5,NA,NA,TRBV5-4,CASSLAETQYF,TGTGCCAGCAGCTTGGCTGAGACCCAGTACTTC
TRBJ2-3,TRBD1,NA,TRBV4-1,CASSLHRGPNTDTQYF,TGCGCCAGCAGCCTCCACAGGGGGCCCAACACAGATACGCAGTATTTT
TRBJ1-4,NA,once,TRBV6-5,CASSPSARNEKLFF,TGTGCCAGCAGCCCCAGCGCTAGGAATGAAAAACTGTTTTTT
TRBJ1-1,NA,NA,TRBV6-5,CASCRAEGTEAFF,TGTGCCAGTTGCAGGGCTGAGGGCACTGAAGCTTTCTTT
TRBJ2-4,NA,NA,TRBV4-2,CASSQDRVINIQYF,TGTGCCAGCAGCCAAGACAGGGTGATAAACATTCAGTACTTC
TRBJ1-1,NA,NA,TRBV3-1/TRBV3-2,CATNRQENTEAFF,TGTGCCACCAACAGGCAAGAGAACACTGAAGCTTTCTTT
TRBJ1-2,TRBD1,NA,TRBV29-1,CSASAGTGGLGYTF,TGCAGCGCCTCCGCCGGGACAGGGGGACTTGGCTACACCTTC
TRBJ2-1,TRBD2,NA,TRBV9,CASSALPGLAGESYNEQFF,TGTGCCAGCAGCGCACTGCCGGGACTAGCGGGGGAGTCCTACAATGAGCAGTTCTTC
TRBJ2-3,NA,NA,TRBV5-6,CASSWGQGRTDTQYF,TGTGCCAGCAGCTGGGGGCAGGGGCGCACAGATACGCAGTATTTT
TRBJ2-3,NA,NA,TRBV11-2,CASSGGKRTVSTDTQYF,TGTGCCAGCAGCGGCGGAAAGAGGACGGTTAGCACAGATACGCAGTATTTT
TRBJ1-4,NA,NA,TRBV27,CASSPSGVEKLFF,TGTGCCAGCAGTCCGTCGGGGGTTGAAAAACTGTTTTTT
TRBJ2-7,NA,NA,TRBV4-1,CASSQVGLGAYEQYF,TGCGCCAGCAGCCAAGTCGGACTTGGGGCCTACGAGCAGTACTTC
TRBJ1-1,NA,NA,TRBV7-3,CASSVSTGGEGEAFF,TGTGCCAGCAGCGTATCGACAGGAGGGGAAGGGGAAGCTTTCTTT
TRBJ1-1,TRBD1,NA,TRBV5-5,CASSFGVGQGNTEAFF,TGTGCCAGCAGCTTTGGCGTGGGACAGGGAAACACTGAAGCTTTCTTT
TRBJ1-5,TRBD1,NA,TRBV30,CAWSRDRGDNQPQHF,TGTGCCTGGAGCCGAGACAGGGGAGACAATCAGCCCCAGCATTTT
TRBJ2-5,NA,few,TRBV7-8,CASSLEAGDQETQYF,TGTGCCAGCAGCTTAGAGGCAGGGGATCAGGAGACCCAGTACTTC
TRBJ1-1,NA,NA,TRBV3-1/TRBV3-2,CASSQVGGDPEAFF,TGTGCCAGCAGCCAAGTTGGTGGGGATCCTGAAGCTTTCTTT
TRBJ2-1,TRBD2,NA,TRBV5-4,CASTPVGPSGAYNEQFF,TGTGCCAGCACCCCGGTCGGGCCTAGCGGGGCATACAATGAGCAGTTCTTC